The 9 T cell receptor beta chains in this list originate from one sample, sequenced in a study of cytomegalovirus exposure and HLA in healthy donors. PCR involved 60 Vbeta and 13 Jbeta primers. The method was immunoSEQ multiplex PCR; TCRdb's version includes in-frame clones alone and lacks a portion of them. The sample has roughly 180,000 clones, roughly 77% seen once. Input material: PBMCs. These receptor sequences come from a woman aged 40 to 50 in good health and CMV-seropositive.

As to this clone: Germline is not matched at one junction end, which may reflect a read error. This sequence joins TRBV7-7 and TRBJ2-1; D is unclear. CDR1 and CDR2 (germline): SSHAT, FNYEAQ (reference sequence). This CDR3 contains 13 residues. DNA of the CDR3: TGTGCTAGCAGCTTAGGTGGCCCCAATGAGCAGTTCTTC. Amino acid sequence: CASSLGGPNEQFF.

The chain couples TRBV7-2 to TRBJ1-1; a possible D gene is TRBD1 (5 bases). Deletions cut 7 bases from V and 1 base from J, with 16 bases between. The CDR3 totals 15 residues. Per the germline V gene, CDR1 is SGHTA and CDR2 is FQGNSA. The CDR3 sequence is CASNRGGGGNTEAFF. The CDR3 bases are TGTGCCAGCAACCGCGGTGGGGGGGGGAACACTGAAGCTTTCTTT.

This clone was seen a handful of times. This sequence joins TRBV27 and TRBJ2-3, with TRBD1 matching 7 bases. The junction had 7 bases not matched to a gene; V was cut back by 5 bases and J by 2 bases. Per the germline V gene, CDR1 is MNHEY and CDR2 is SMNVEV (reference sequence). CDR3 length: 15 residues. The CDR3 nucleotides read TGTGCCAGCAGTGCAGAAGGACAGGTCACAGATACGCAGTATTTT. Protein sequence: CASSAEGQVTDTQYF.

The chain joins TRBV9 to TRBJ2-1; TRBD2 agrees at 7 bases. J gave up 9 bases and V 2 bases, and 11 bases lay outside the gene matches. This CDR3 comprises 15 residues. CDR1 SGDLS and CDR2 YYNGEE come from the germline V gene. The CDR3 spells CASSVREGPLGEQFF. The CDR3 coding sequence is TGTGCCAGCAGCGTTAGGGAGGGCCCCCTGGGTGAGCAGTTCTTC.

A few counts support this clone. The chain links TRBV29-1 to TRBJ2-5, with 7 bases lining up with TRBD2. CDR1 SQVTM and CDR2 ANQGSEA come from the germline V gene. V was pared by 3 bases and J by 2 bases, with 6 bases of the junction left unmatched. The CDR3 has 14 residues. For the CDR3, the DNA is TGCAGCGTTGAGCGCGGACTAGGTCAAGAGACCCAGTACTTC. Translated: CSVERGLGQETQYF.

This clone was recorded once. V is TRBV11-2 and J is TRBJ1-1; 7 bases line up with TRBD1. The CDR3 spans 13 residues. Germline CDR1 SGHAT, CDR2 FQNNGV. V gave up 8 bases and J gave up 1 base; unmatched junction bases: 4. The CDR3 spells CASGRDRNTEAFF. The CDR3 DNA sequence: TGTGCCAGCGGCCGGGACAGGAACACTGAAGCTTTCTTT.

The chain combines TRBV7-2 with TRBJ2-3; no clear D. With 2 bases removed from V and 4 bases from J, the gap between germline ends came to 4 bases. In germline, CDR1 is SGHTA, CDR2 FQGNSA. This CDR3 has 12 residues. The CDR3 DNA reads TGTGCCAGCAGCTTACTGTCAGATACGCAGTATTTT. It yields the protein CASSLLSDTQYF.

This clone was seen a few times. The chain is built from TRBV7-9 and TRBJ1-4; 10 nucleotides agree with TRBD1. V shed 1 base and J 2 bases; nucleotides not matched to a gene: 1. The V gene's germline CDR1 is SEHNR and CDR2 FQNEAQ (reference sequence). This CDR3 has 16 amino acids. The CDR3 DNA reads TGTGCCAGCAGCTTAGGACAGGGGGCGACTAATGAAAAACTGTTTTTT. Translation gives CASSLGQGATNEKLFF.

The chain employs TRBV5-4 and TRBJ1-2; a possible D gene is TRBD1 (5 bases). Germline CDR1 reads SGHNT; CDR2 reads YYREEE (reference sequence). The CDR3 extends over 15 amino acids. Deletions cut 4 bases from V and 7 bases from J, with 20 bases between. Here the CDR3 DNA reads TGTGCCAGCAGCGGGGGACTAGGCTTAGCGCGTGGCTACACCTTC. This sequence encodes CASSGGLGLARGYTF. The full variable domain, completed using reference TRBV5-4 and TRBJ1-2, is ETGVTQSPTHLIKTRGQQVTLRCSSQSGHNTVSWYQQALGQGPQFIFQYYREEENGRGNFPPRFSGLQFPNYSSELNVNALELDDSALYLCASSGGLGLARGYTFGSGTRLTVV.